These 15 T cell receptor beta chains were all obtained from the same sample, sequenced in a study of T cell responses to AZD1222 COVID-19 vaccine. Some clones are missing from TCRdb's copy, which holds only in-frame ones; the method was immunoSEQ multiplex PCR. This sample has 100,000 to 150,000 clones, with 92% found just once. Sample: peripheral blood, taken on day 0 of AZD1222 vaccination. The source is an adult in good health.

The chain employs TRBV7-2 and TRBJ2-7; 7 bases align to TRBD1. Trimming cost V 4 bases and J 4 bases; bases outside gene matches: 4. Per germline, CDR1 SGHTA and CDR2 FQGNSA. This CDR3 has 13 amino acids. CDR3 coding DNA: TGTGCCAGCAGCTACGACAGGGTGTACGAGCAGTACTTC. This encodes CASSYDRVYEQYF.

This chain uses TRBV4-2 with TRBJ2-1; possible D gene TRBD1, 6 bases. V was shortened by 3 bases and J by 5 bases, with 14 bases between the two germline ends. The CDR3 contains 15 residues. Germline V gives CDR1 LGHNA, CDR2 YNFKEQ. The CDR3 is CASSHHREGDNEQFF. The CDR3 DNA follows: TGTGCCAGCAGCCACCACAGGGAAGGGGACAATGAGCAGTTCTTC.

The chain links TRBV6-5 to TRBJ2-7, with a possible D match to TRBD2 (6 bases). Trimming removed 5 bases at V and 6 bases at J, with 20 bases between. This CDR3 has 15 amino acids. Germline-derived CDR1 and CDR2 are MNHEY and SVGAGI. CDR3 region: CASSRDGGSFGEQYF. The DNA of the CDR3 is TGTGCCAGCAGTCGGGACGGGGGATCTTTTGGCGAGCAGTACTTC.

The chain recombines TRBV27 with TRBJ2-3; TRBD1 agrees at 11 bases. The CDR3 runs to 17 residues. The V gene's germline CDR1 is MNHEY and CDR2 SMNVEV (reference sequence). Unmatched junction bases numbered 12, after V lost 6 bases and J lost 4 bases. CDR3: CASRPNVGQGASDTQYF. For the CDR3, the DNA is TGTGCCAGCAGACCCAACGTAGGACAGGGGGCTTCAGATACGCAGTATTTT.

This chain joins TRBV6-1 and TRBJ1-5; D might be TRBD1 (5 bases). Germline V lookup: CDR1 MNHNS, CDR2 SASEGT. V was trimmed by 3 bases and J by 5 bases, leaving 14 bases between them. The CDR3 runs 15 residues. The DNA of the CDR3 is TGTGCCAGCAGTGACCAGTGGGGGAATGATCAGCCCCAGCATTTT. It specifies CASSDQWGNDQPQHF.

The chain has TRBV19 and TRBJ2-1; D tentatively reads TRBD1 or TRBD2 (5 bases each). V gave up 4 bases and J gave up 6 bases, with 13 bases separating them. The CDR3 runs 14 residues. Germline CDR1 reads LNHDA; CDR2 reads SQIVND (reference sequence). Written as DNA, the CDR3 is TGTGCCAGTAGTAGGGACGGCGCATTCAATGAGCAGTTCTTC. It encodes CASSRDGAFNEQFF.

The chain joins TRBV7-8 to TRBJ1-4; D is unclear. This CDR3 is 15 amino acids long. V dropped 5 bases and J dropped 0 bases, with 10 bases sitting between them. Germline CDR1 is SGHVS and CDR2 is FQNEAQ. The DNA of the CDR3 is TGTGCCAGCAGCCCCTTTTCGGCAACTAATGAAAAACTGTTTTTT. As protein: CASSPFSATNEKLFF.

V gene TRBV7-2 combines with J gene TRBJ2-5; D might be TRBD1 (6 bases). Germline V gives CDR1 SGHTA, CDR2 FQGNSA. CDR3 length equals 15 residues. Trimming cost V 4 bases and J 2 bases, with 14 bases left between them. The CDR3 is CASSSGASHQETQYF. As DNA, the CDR3 is TGTGCCAGCAGCTCAGGGGCCTCACATCAAGAGACCCAGTACTTC.

CDR3 nucleotide sequence: TGTGCCAGCTCACCACGAGTGACTAGCGAGACCCAGTACTTC. The encoded protein is CASSPRVTSETQYF. V and J are TRBV18 and TRBJ2-5; 7 bases align to TRBD2. Losses at the gene ends were 1 base for V and 5 bases for J; bases not matched to a gene: 4. Per germline, CDR1 KGHSH and CDR2 LQKENI. This CDR3 has 14 residues.

The chain combines TRBV6-5 with TRBJ2-7; tentatively, D is TRBD1 (6 bases). V was shortened by 6 bases and J by 5 bases, with 17 bases between the two germline ends. Germline CDR1 reads MNHEY; CDR2 reads SVGAGI. This CDR3 has 14 residues. CDR3 sequence (DNA): TGTGCCAGCAGGCAGGGGCCCCTCGGCGACGAGCAGTACTTC. This translates into CASRQGPLGDEQYF.

The chain is built from TRBV11-3 and TRBJ2-2; TRBD2 matches at 9 bases. Germline assignment: CDR1 SGHNT and CDR2 YENEEA. Trimming removed 1 base from V and 6 bases from J; junction bases left unmatched: 6. The CDR3 contains 16 residues. The CDR3 protein is CASSLGGLAWAGELFF. The CDR3 DNA reads as TGTGCCAGCAGCTTAGGGGGACTAGCTTGGGCCGGGGAGCTGTTTTTT.

This rearrangement joins TRBV6-5 to TRBJ1-5; D gene unclear. Germline values: CDR1 MNHEY, CDR2 SVGAGI. This CDR3 is built from 15 residues. V was shortened by 5 bases and J by 2 bases, with 13 bases between the two germline ends. As DNA, the CDR3 is TGTGCCAGCAGTAGAGATCCGTTTGGCAATCAGCCCCAGCATTTT. Encoded protein: CASSRDPFGNQPQHF.

The chain couples TRBV3-1 (or the pseudogene TRBV3-2) to TRBJ2-1; no firm D call. This CDR3 is built from 13 residues. In germline, CDR1 is LGHDT, CDR2 YNNKEL (reference sequence). V lost 5 bases, J lost 8 bases, and 13 bases lay in between. CDR3 in amino acids: CASSSRSMDEQFF. DNA for the CDR3: TGTGCCAGCAGCTCGAGATCCATGGATGAGCAGTTCTTC.

This rearrangement joins TRBV6-5 to TRBJ2-7; D possibly corresponds to TRBD2 (6 bases). The V end lost 8 bases, the J end lost 0 bases, and 11 bases lay between the germline ends. There are 13 residues in the CDR3. CDR1 is MNHEY and CDR2 is SVGAGI in the germline V gene. Here the CDR3 reads CASGGLTSYEQYF. CDR3 in DNA: TGTGCCAGCGGGGGACTGACCTCCTACGAGCAGTACTTC.

CDR3 amino acids: CASSIRGDEQYF. The CDR3 bases are TGTGCCAGTAGTATCAGAGGGGACGAGCAGTACTTC. The chain links TRBV19 to TRBJ2-7; TRBD1 or TRBD2 may be the D gene (5 bases each). Germline V lookup: CDR1 LNHDA, CDR2 SQIVND (reference sequence). The ends were cut back, 3 bases at V and 5 bases at J, with 8 bases in the middle. The CDR3 contains 12 residues.